This TCR beta chain originates from a study of cytomegalovirus exposure and HLA in healthy donors. This PCR relied on a set of 60 Vbeta primers and 13 Jbeta primers. The data were produced by immunoSEQ multiplex PCR, yet TCRdb's version contains in-frame clones alone and is incomplete. In the table there are some 130,000 clones, about 80% of which are singletons. Broader study findings: Previous analysis showed most TCR beta V segments were productive about 87% or about 30% of the time. When a later analysis compared HLA-associated TCR beta chains with equally common others, the HLA-associated chains turned out to be more clonally expanded and to have lower generation probabilities.

In regard to this clone: Its matching antigen is unknown.

This receptor was obtained from a man younger than 40 in good health and CMV-seronegative. The specimen was PBMCs.

In DNA, the CDR3 is TGTGCCTGGAGTCAGGGCTATGGCTACACCTTC. It translates to CAWSQGYGYTF. This chain connects TRBV30 to TRBJ1-2; tentatively, D is TRBD1 (5 bases). The germline CDR1 and CDR2 sequences are GTSNPN and SVGIG (reference sequence). V was pared by 2 bases and J by 4 bases, with 5 bases between. This CDR3 contains 11 residues.